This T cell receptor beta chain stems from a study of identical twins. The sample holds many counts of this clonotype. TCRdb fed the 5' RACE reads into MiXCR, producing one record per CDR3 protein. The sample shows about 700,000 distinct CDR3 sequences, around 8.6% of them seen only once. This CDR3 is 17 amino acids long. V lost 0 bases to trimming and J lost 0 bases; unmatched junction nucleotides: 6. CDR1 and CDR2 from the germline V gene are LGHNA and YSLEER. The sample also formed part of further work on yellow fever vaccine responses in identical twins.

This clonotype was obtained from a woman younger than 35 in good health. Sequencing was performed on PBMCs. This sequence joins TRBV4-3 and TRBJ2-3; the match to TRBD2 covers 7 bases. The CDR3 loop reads CASSQDLLAASTDTQYF. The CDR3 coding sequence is TGCGCCAGCAGCCAAGATCTCCTAGCGGCGAGCACAGATACGCAGTATTTT.